This is a list of T cell receptor beta chains from one sample in a study of blood T cell repertoires in COVID-19. Using immunoSEQ multiplex PCR, the repertoire was profiled, and TCRdb retains in-frame clones only, with some absent. The profile shows roughly 100,000 clones, approximately 86% of them singletons. Sequenced material: peripheral blood. The source is a woman aged 70-85 years with acute or convalescent COVID-19. The CDR3 runs from the conserved cysteine through the conserved F or W. The D gene is left open where the match is weak.

d_gene	j_gene	v_gene	CDR3aa	CDR3nt
-	TRBJ2-2	TRBV7-2	CASSLVLGSTGELFF	TGTGCCAGCAGCTTAGTTTTGGGGAGTACCGGGGAGCTGTTTTTT
TRBD2	TRBJ2-7	TRBV4-1	CASSQGLAGDYEQYF	TGCGCCAGCAGCCAAGGACTAGCGGGAGACTACGAGCAGTACTTC
TRBD1	TRBJ2-5	TRBV6-5	CASSYSTGWETQYF	TGTGCCAGCAGTTACTCGACAGGGTGGGAGACCCAGTACTTC
TRBD1	TRBJ1-4	TRBV6-5	CASRGDRGWGEKLFF	TGTGCCAGCAGAGGCGACAGGGGATGGGGTGAAAAACTGTTTTTT
TRBD1	TRBJ2-7	TRBV10-1	CASSAGRQGSYEQYF	TGCGCCAGCAGTGCTGGGAGACAGGGAAGCTACGAGCAGTACTTC
-	TRBJ2-7	TRBV5-1	CASSWGDGKQYF	TGCGCCAGCAGCTGGGGTGACGGGAAGCAGTACTTC
TRBD2	TRBJ2-1	TRBV29-1	CSVEDLGGGSYNEQFF	TGCAGCGTTGAAGATCTGGGGGGGGGCTCCTACAATGAGCAGTTCTTC
-	TRBJ1-5	TRBV7-6	CASSLAEAGLQPQHF	TGTGCCAGCAGCTTAGCTGAGGCAGGGCTTCAGCCCCAGCATTTT
-	TRBJ1-3	TRBV2	CASSQGQGNTIYF	TGTGCCAGCAGTCAAGGGCAGGGAAACACCATATATTTT
-	TRBJ2-5	TRBV6-1	CASSEIFSGQETQYF	TGTGCCAGCAGTGAAATTTTTAGCGGACAAGAGACCCAGTACTTC
-	TRBJ2-1	TRBV5-4	CASSIDTGLRNEQFF	TGTGCCAGCAGCATAGACACGGGATTGAGAAATGAGCAGTTCTTC